This T cell receptor (beta chain) was recorded in a study of breast tumors, draining lymph nodes, adjacent tissues. The study's findings and limits: Tumors had less TCR diversity than lymph nodes, more than nontumor tissue. Compared with basal-like, luminal-like tumors shared significantly more repertoire with nontumor tissue. That most tumor T cells come from lymph nodes remained unproven.

As regards this clonotype: What it binds is not known.

Axillary draining lymph nodes of breast cancer patients supplied the node samples. This CDR3 region has 15 residues. J gave up 7 bases and V 6 bases, and 9 bases lay outside the gene matches. Per germline, CDR1 MNHEY and CDR2 SVGEGT. TCRdb itself ran the multiplex PCR reads through MiXCR, one entry per CDR3 protein. Of about 89,000 distinct CDR3 sequences listed, approximately 30% were seen once; the top ten hold 7.5% to 10%. Sequencing was carried out using axillary lymph node tissue. The genes are TRBV6-2 or TRBV6-3 and TRBJ2-1, with TRBD1 matching over 10 bases. This clonotype was obtained from a female donor with breast cancer. Some clones in this sample may be carry-over from other donors' samples. The CDR3 loop is CASSPRTGGENEQFF. As DNA, the CDR3 is TGTGCCAGCAGCCCAAGGACAGGGGGAGAGAATGAGCAGTTCTTC.